Presented here are 28 T cell receptor beta chains from one specimen sequenced in a study of vaccination and CD4 T cells after COVID-19. This sample's treatment: approximately 9-day PBMC culture with coronavirus spike peptide pools or control peptides (ViraFEST assay). For these TCRs, the target antigens are not known. Cultured CD4+ T-cell DNA underwent Oncomine TCR Beta short-read sequencing. Via MiXCR, TCRdb re-called the PCR reads, giving one row per CDR3 protein. The sample yields 9,000 to 15,000 distinct CDR3 sequences, roughly 44% seen once. The source material was cultured CD4+ T cells from blood. The receptor source for this set is a human donor with COVID-19.

The CDR3 coding sequence is TGTGCCAGCAGCTCAGACAGGGGAGGGTATGGCTACACCTTC. It specifies CASSSDRGGYGYTF. The chain carries TRBV7-2 and TRBJ1-2; 8 bases fit TRBD1. This CDR3 contains 14 residues. In germline, CDR1 is SGHTA, CDR2 FQGNSA. The trim removed 4 bases at V and 5 bases at J, leaving 6 bases unmatched. The complete variable domain, with remaining parts taken from reference TRBV7-2 and TRBJ1-2, reads GAGVSQSPSNKVTEKGKDVELRCDPISGHTALYWYRQSLGQGLEFLIYFQGNSAPDKSGLPSDRFSAERTGGSVSTLTIQRTQQEDSAVYLCASSSDRGGYGYTFGSGTRLTVV.

V is TRBV5-1 and J is TRBJ2-7; tentatively, D is TRBD1 or TRBD2 (5 bases each). Trimming cost V 4 bases and J 2 bases, with 13 bases left between them. CDR3 length equals 14 residues. Looked up from germline, CDR1 is SGHRS and CDR2 is YFSETQ. The DNA for the CDR3 is TGCGCCAGCAGCACCTCCGGGGCCCCCTACGAGCAGTACTTC. Protein: CASSTSGAPYEQYF.

The chain is built from TRBV6-1 and TRBJ2-1, with TRBD1 identical over 8 bases. The germline gives CDR1 MNHNS, CDR2 SASEGT. The CDR3 loop spans 14 amino acids. J lost 10 bases, V lost 4 bases, and 9 bases had no gene match. The CDR3, as DNA: TGTGCCAGCAGTGTTACCAGGCAGGGGGCAGAGCAGTTCTTC. Protein product: CASSVTRQGAEQFF.

This clonotype was seen a few times. V is TRBV6-1 and J is TRBJ2-7; a weak D match, TRBD2 (5 bases). Germline-derived CDR1 and CDR2 are MNHNS and SASEGT. There are 16 residues in the CDR3. V was shortened by 3 bases and J by 0 bases, with 15 bases between the two germline ends. CDR3 in DNA: TGTGCCAGCAGTGACTCACCCGGGATCGGCTCCTACGAGCAGTACTTC. This sequence encodes CASSDSPGIGSYEQYF.

The chain carries TRBV30 and TRBJ2-7; 8 positions agree with TRBD1. V lost 1 base, J lost 2 bases, and 10 bases stayed unmatched. Per germline, CDR1 GTSNPN and CDR2 SVGIG (reference sequence). The CDR3 spans 16 residues. CDR3 nucleotide sequence: TGTGCCTGGAGTGGGTTCCAGGGGGCTCCACCCTACGAGCAGTACTTC. It translates to CAWSGFQGAPPYEQYF.

The table lists this clonotype with a count of one. The rearrangement joins TRBV7-9 to TRBJ2-3; TRBD1 or TRBD2 may be the D gene (6 bases each). V lost 4 bases and J lost 5, with 10 bases in between. Germline V gene sequence: CDR1 SEHNR, CDR2 FQNEAQ (reference sequence). CDR3 length equals 13 residues. The CDR3 DNA is TGTGCCAGCAGCTCTCGGGGGCAAGATACGCAGTATTTT. This sequence encodes CASSSRGQDTQYF.

V and J are TRBV27 and TRBJ2-7; tentatively, D is TRBD2 (6 bases). Germline CDR1 is MNHEY and CDR2 is SMNVEV (reference sequence). Trimming took off 6 bases at V and 4 bases at J, with 13 bases between the two ends. The CDR3 consists of 13 residues. The CDR3 protein is CASRQEGRYEQYF. DNA of the CDR3: TGTGCCAGCAGACAGGAGGGTAGGTACGAGCAGTACTTC.

The rearrangement links TRBV20-1 to TRBJ1-6; TRBD1 might be the D (5 bases). There are 15 residues in the CDR3. Germline CDR1 reads DFQATT; CDR2 reads SNEGSKA (reference sequence). The ends were cut back, 3 bases at V and 10 bases at J, with 19 bases in the middle. CDR3 in amino acids: CSASVQGKGGSPLHF. CDR3 DNA: TGCAGTGCTAGTGTCCAGGGTAAAGGAGGATCACCCCTCCACTTT.

J is TRBJ1-5 and V is TRBV12-3 or TRBV12-4; D is perhaps TRBD1 (5 bases). There are 15 residues in the CDR3. With 5 bases removed from V and 0 bases from J, the gap between germline ends came to 11 bases. The DNA of the CDR3 is TGTGCCAGCAGTAATCGGGGGTATAGCAATCAGCCCCAGCATTTT. It specifies CASSNRGYSNQPQHF.

This chain links TRBV6-2 or TRBV6-3 with TRBJ1-2; 7 nucleotides agree with TRBD1. With V trimmed by 8 bases and J by 2 bases, 11 bases remained unmatched. The CDR3 runs to 15 residues. The germline CDR1 and CDR2 sequences are MNHEY and SVGEGT. The CDR3 loop reads CASVPTGDSNYGYTF. The DNA for the CDR3 is TGTGCCAGCGTCCCAACCGGGGACAGCAACTATGGCTACACCTTC.

This clonotype was observed a few times. The V gene is TRBV20-1, the J gene TRBJ2-4; no definite D call. Trimming shortened V by 2 bases and J by 7 bases, and 18 bases separated the two germline ends. This CDR3 has 15 amino acids. Germline lookup yields CDR1 DFQATT and CDR2 SNEGSKA (reference sequence). CDR3 sequence reads: CSARLNRQVVNIQYF. CDR3 coding DNA: TGCAGTGCTAGATTAAACCGGCAGGTGGTGAACATTCAGTACTTC.

The rearrangement links TRBV2 to TRBJ2-3; 13 bases are shared with TRBD2. CDR1 and CDR2 (germline): SNHLY, FYNNEI. Trimming cost V 9 bases and J 9 bases; bases outside gene matches: 6. This CDR3 is built from 13 residues. Here the CDR3 reads CASLTSGGGTQYF. The CDR3 region has the DNA TGTGCCAGTCTCACTAGCGGGGGGGGGACGCAGTATTTT.

The V call is TRBV12-3 or TRBV12-4, the J call TRBJ2-5, with D tentatively TRBD1 (6 bases). The CDR3 loop spans 14 amino acids. V lost 5 bases and J 6 bases, leaving 16 bases between the germline ends. CDR3 protein: CASSASGAVQTQYF. CDR3 bases: TGTGCCAGCAGTGCCTCAGGGGCGGTACAGACCCAGTACTTC.

The gene calls are TRBV12-3 or TRBV12-4 and TRBJ1-1; D is uncertain. The CDR3 consists of 15 residues. V lost 6 bases and J lost 4, with 18 bases in between. DNA of the CDR3: TGTGCCAGCAGGTCCCTTGTTGGGGTGGGCACTGAAGCTTTCTTT. It translates to CASRSLVGVGTEAFF.

The chain links TRBV20-1 to TRBJ2-2, with TRBD2 matching 13 bases. V shed 6 bases, J shed 2 bases, and the junction held 15 bases outside the gene matches. The CDR3 is 19 residues long. Per germline, CDR1 DFQATT and CDR2 SNEGSKA (reference sequence). This CDR3 is CSATGPTLAGGGNTGELFF. CDR3 coding DNA: TGCAGTGCGACCGGCCCTACACTAGCGGGGGGGGGTAACACCGGGGAGCTGTTTTTT.

This clonotype turned up a few times. The V and J genes are TRBV23-1 and TRBJ1-5; D is uncertain. TRBV23-1 is known as an ORF, though its function is uncertain. This CDR3 has 12 amino acids. V was trimmed by 5 bases and J by 7 bases, leaving 9 bases between them. The CDR3 sequence: CASSGIWQPQHF. Here the CDR3 DNA reads TGCGCCAGCAGTGGAATATGGCAGCCCCAGCATTTT.

This chain links TRBV14 with TRBJ1-6, with 7 nucleotides matching TRBD1. The germline V gene encodes CDR1 SGHDN and CDR2 FVKESK. The CDR3 sequence is 18 residues long. V shed 3 bases and J 3 bases; nucleotides not matched to a gene: 11. The chain's CDR3 is CASSQLTGTAGYNSPLHF. The CDR3 DNA is TGTGCCAGCAGCCAGCTTACCGGGACAGCCGGCTATAATTCACCCCTCCACTTT.

Written as DNA, the CDR3 is TGTGCCAGCAGCTTTTTGGGGGGAAACTACAATGAGCAGTTCTTC. Translated: CASSFLGGNYNEQFF. V is TRBV7-2 and J is TRBJ2-1; a possible D gene is TRBD2 (6 bases). The V and J ends lost 3 bases and 3 bases respectively, with 12 bases between them. The CDR3 sequence is 15 residues long. Germline CDR1 and CDR2: SGHTA and FQGNSA.

J is TRBJ2-5 and V is TRBV21-1; TRBD1, the D gene given by the table, was not confirmed from the DNA. TRBV21-1 is a pseudogene. The CDR3 is made up of 16 amino acids. CDR3 in amino acids: CASVGPSKQGQETQYF. The CDR3 nucleotides read TGTGCCAGCGTAGGTCCGTCAAAACAGGGGCAAGAGACCCAGTACTTC.

The CDR3 sequence is CASSPGQGQGELFF. CDR3 sequence (DNA): TGTGCCAGCAGCCCTGGACAGGGGCAAGGAGAACTGTTTTTT. The V call is TRBV7-9, the J call TRBJ1-4; TRBD1 matches 9 bases. CDR1 is SEHNR, CDR2 FQNEAQ, per germline (reference sequence). J was trimmed by 12 bases and V by 5 bases; bases with no gene match: 10. This CDR3 comprises 14 residues. Full variable domain (rest looked up from reference TRBV7-9 and TRBJ1-4): DTGVSQNPRHKITKRGQNVTFRCDPISEHNRLYWYRQTLGQGPEFLTYFQNEAQLEKSRLLSDRFSAERPKGSFSTLEIQRTEQGDSAMYLCASSPGQGQGELFFGSGTQLSVL.

CDR3 sequence reads: CASSPAGENYGYTF. The CDR3 nucleotides read TGTGCCAGCTCACCGGCAGGCGAGAACTATGGCTACACCTTC. The gene calls are TRBV18 and TRBJ1-2, with D uncertain. This CDR3 comprises 14 residues. Germline V gene sequence: CDR1 KGHSH, CDR2 LQKENI. The ends were cut back, 3 bases at V and 2 bases at J, with 10 bases in the middle.

Concerning this clonotype itself: The junction does not match germline at one end; this may be a read error. This chain's CDR3 is CASGLFEGTNYGYTF. The CDR3 region has the DNA TGTGCCAGCGGTTTGTTCGAGGGGACTAACTATGGCTACACCTTC. The rearrangement uses TRBV12-3 or TRBV12-4 and TRBJ1-2; tentative D call: TRBD1 (5 bases). The CDR3 is made up of 15 amino acids.

The CDR3, as DNA: TGTGCCAGCAGCAAATTTCGGGGCTCTCGTGAAGCTTTCTTT. Its translation is CASSKFRGSREAFF. The genes are TRBV21-1 and TRBJ1-1; the table's D call, TRBD1, has no DNA check behind it. TRBV21-1 has pseudogene status. This CDR3 is built from 14 residues.

The J gene is TRBJ1-4, the V gene TRBV7-2; D not certain. CDR1 and CDR2 from the germline V gene are SGHTA and FQGNSA. CDR3 length: 15 amino acids. The V gene lost 6 bases and the J gene lost 0 bases, with 11 bases spanning the gap. The CDR3 loop reads CASRPTFATNEKLFF. CDR3 DNA sequence: TGTGCCAGCAGACCAACCTTTGCAACTAATGAAAAACTGTTTTTT.

This clonotype turned up a few times. The chain has TRBV9 and TRBJ1-2; D unclear. CDR1 and CDR2 (germline): SGDLS, YYNGEE. The CDR3 is 14 residues long. V lost 4 bases to trimming and J lost 3 bases, with 13 bases between them. This CDR3 reads CASSPSVGDYGYTF. The CDR3 nucleotides read TGTGCCAGCAGCCCTAGCGTCGGGGACTATGGCTACACCTTC.

V usage is TRBV12-3 or TRBV12-4 and J usage is TRBJ1-1; D possibly corresponds to TRBD1 (5 bases). There are 13 residues in the CDR3. V lost 6 bases and J 1 base, leaving 9 bases between the germline ends. CDR3 region: CASSPTGNTEAFF. The CDR3 DNA follows: TGTGCCAGCAGCCCCACAGGGAACACTGAAGCTTTCTTT.

This clonotype has only a few counts. The chain couples TRBV11-3 to TRBJ2-5; TRBD2 aligns across 12 bases. Germline CDR1 is SGHNT and CDR2 is YENEEA. Trimming removed 4 bases from V and 4 bases from J; junction bases left unmatched: 4. This CDR3 is 15 amino acids long. CDR3 protein: CASSSRLAGAETQYF. The CDR3 DNA reads as TGTGCCAGCAGCTCCCGACTAGCGGGGGCAGAGACCCAGTACTTC. The variable domain in full, completed from reference TRBV11-3 and TRBJ2-5, reads EAGVVQSPRYKIIEKKQPVAFWCNPISGHNTLYWYLQNLGQGPELLIRYENEEAVDDSQLPKDRFSAERLKGVDSTLKIQPAELGDSAVYLCASSSRLAGAETQYFGPGTRLLVL.

V usage is TRBV6-5 and J usage is TRBJ2-7; TRBD1 matches 10 bases. The V gene end was trimmed by 4 bases and the J gene end by 0 bases; junction bases not matched to a gene: 6. The length of the CDR3 is 16 residues. Per germline, CDR1 MNHEY and CDR2 SVGAGI. In DNA form, the CDR3 reads TGTGCCAGCAGTTGGACCGGGACAGGGGCCTCCTACGAGCAGTACTTC. Its protein product is CASSWTGTGASYEQYF.